Below, 16 T cell receptor beta chains from the same sample are listed, as sequenced in a study of blood T cells in healthy people across ages. Primers used in a second PCR of roughly 6 to 11 cycles were a sample-barcoded 5' primer and a J-beta primer mix. TCRdb processed the 5' RACE reads anew with MiXCR; each CDR3 protein has one entry. The repertoire includes about 840,000 distinct CDR3 sequences, just under 30% of them detected once, and roughly a tenth sits in the top ten. The sample was also linked to a second study, of T cells of mothers and their children.

What was sequenced was blood. Receptors were obtained from a woman in her 40s in good health.

This clonotype showed up just a few times. The V and J genes are TRBV5-1 and TRBJ1-5; D is possibly TRBD1 (5 bases). Germline-derived CDR1 and CDR2 are SGHRS and YFSETQ. The CDR3 contains 16 residues. V dropped 4 bases and J dropped 0 bases, with 14 bases sitting between them. Here the CDR3 reads CASSPQPQGSNQPQHF. The CDR3 region has the DNA TGCGCCAGCAGCCCACAACCCCAGGGTAGCAATCAGCCCCAGCATTTT.

At least ten counts were recorded for this clonotype. The chain employs TRBV24-1 and TRBJ2-4, with TRBD1 identical over 9 bases. The CDR3 totals 17 residues. Germline V gives CDR1 KGHDR, CDR2 SFDVKD. J was trimmed by 8 bases and V by 2 bases; bases with no gene match: 12. CDR3 in amino acids: CATSDSPGQGTEDIQYF. The CDR3 DNA reads TGTGCCACCAGTGATTCCCCGGGACAGGGTACCGAGGACATTCAGTACTTC.

V is TRBV7-9 and J is TRBJ1-2; perhaps TRBD1 as D (6 bases). The germline V and J ends were trimmed by 5 bases and 6 bases, with 16 bases remaining between them. The CDR3 has 14 amino acids. Germline lookup yields CDR1 SEHNR and CDR2 FQNEAQ (reference sequence). The CDR3 loop reads CASSRIGQFDGYTF. Here the CDR3 DNA reads TGTGCCAGCAGCCGGATAGGACAGTTTGATGGCTACACCTTC.

This clonotype has just a few counts. The rearrangement joins TRBV20-1 to TRBJ1-1; 7 nucleotides match TRBD1. Germline-derived CDR1 and CDR2 are DFQATT and SNEGSKA (reference sequence). The CDR3 runs 13 residues. V trimming: 5 bases; J trimming: 1 base; junction bases outside the gene matches: 4. The CDR3 protein is CSASGTENTEAFF. The CDR3 region has the DNA TGCAGTGCTTCCGGGACAGAGAACACTGAAGCTTTCTTT.

The J gene is TRBJ2-1, the V gene TRBV18, with a possible D match to TRBD2 (6 bases). The CDR3 is 13 amino acids. In germline, CDR1 is KGHSH, CDR2 LQKENI. Trimming removed 6 bases at V and 8 bases at J, with 14 bases between. Written as DNA, the CDR3 is TGTGCCAGCTCCCCGACTAGTTTTGATGAGCAGTTCTTC. This translates into CASSPTSFDEQFF.

J is TRBJ1-4 and V is TRBV14, with D possibly being TRBD1 (6 bases). Trimming shortened V by 1 base and J by 7 bases, and 13 bases separated the two germline ends. The CDR3 covers 15 residues. Germline V gene lookup returns CDR1 SGHDN and CDR2 FVKESK. The CDR3 here is CASSQAGALIEKLFF. Here the CDR3 DNA reads TGTGCCAGCAGCCAAGCAGGGGCCCTTATTGAAAAACTGTTTTTT.

The rearrangement links TRBV9 to TRBJ2-7; the match to TRBD2 covers 11 bases. From germline, CDR1 is SGDLS and CDR2 YYNGEE. V shed 7 bases, J shed 6 bases, and the junction held 9 bases outside the gene matches. The CDR3 covers 14 residues. The CDR3 reads CASGQGGTSGEQYF. CDR3 DNA sequence: TGTGCCAGCGGGCAGGGGGGGACTAGCGGCGAGCAGTACTTC.

The table lists this clonotype with a few counts. The V gene is TRBV4-2, the J gene TRBJ2-1; D might be TRBD1 or TRBD2, each matching 5 bases. With 2 bases removed from V and 3 bases from J, the gap between germline ends came to 11 bases. Germline CDR1 and CDR2: LGHNA and YNFKEQ. The CDR3 is made up of 15 amino acids. The CDR3 region has the DNA TGTGCCAGCAGCCAAAGTGGGGACCTCTACAATGAGCAGTTCTTC. Amino acid sequence: CASSQSGDLYNEQFF.

As DNA, the CDR3 is TGTGCCAGCAGTTTCGTCCAGGGGGCATCTCAGCCCCAGCATTTT. Protein sequence: CASSFVQGASQPQHF. The V call is TRBV27, the J call TRBJ1-5; 8 bases agree with TRBD1. Germline V CDR1 and CDR2: MNHEY, SMNVEV (reference sequence). CDR3 length: 15 amino acids. Trimming cost V 3 bases and J 6 bases; bases outside gene matches: 7.

This clonotype came up many times. This sequence joins TRBV7-2 and TRBJ1-2; TRBD1 matches 9 bases. V dropped 1 base and J dropped 8; count of bases not matched to a gene: 8. Germline V gives CDR1 SGHTA, CDR2 FQGNSA. The length of the CDR3 is 15 residues. The CDR3 coding sequence is TGTGCCAGCAGCTTAGGCTCGGGACAGGGTACCGGCTACACCTTC. Its protein is CASSLGSGQGTGYTF.

The CDR3 region has the DNA TGTGCCACCCCCAGTCAGACAGGGTCCTACGAGCAGTACTTC. Translated, it gives CATPSQTGSYEQYF. The chain links TRBV7-9 to TRBJ2-7; 7 bases fit TRBD1. Unmatched junction bases numbered 10, after V lost 10 bases and J lost 1 base. CDR1 is SEHNR and CDR2 is FQNEAQ in the germline V gene (reference sequence). CDR3 length equals 14 residues.

This clonotype was detected many times. The rearrangement links TRBV29-1 to TRBJ1-2; possible D gene TRBD1, 5 bases. The CDR3 runs to 12 residues. Looked up from germline, CDR1 is SQVTM and CDR2 is ANQGSEA. The V end lost 6 bases, the J end lost 1 base, and 9 bases lay between the germline ends. Written as DNA, the CDR3 is TGCAGCGTCCAACAGGATAACTATGGCTACACCTTC. This codes for CSVQQDNYGYTF.

A remark on this clonotype: Germline is not matched at one junction end, which may reflect a read error. The chain links TRBV12-3 or TRBV12-4 to TRBJ2-2; TRBD2 agrees at 7 bases. The CDR3 length is 16 residues. Here the CDR3 DNA reads TGTGCCAGCAGTTCTGCGGCGGGAGTGAACACCGGGGAGCGGTTTTTT. Its protein product is CASSSAAGVNTGERFF.

Details on this clonotype: A much more abundant neighbour one base away suggests this may be a read error. The chain joins TRBV9 to TRBJ2-1; D unresolved. Germline loops: CDR1 SGDLS, CDR2 YYNGEE. The CDR3 totals 12 residues. The ends were cut back, 0 bases at V and 8 bases at J, with 6 bases in the middle. The CDR3 nucleotides read TGTGCCAGCAGCGTAGAAGGAGATGAGCAGTTCTTC. It translates to CASSVEGDEQFF.

This clonotype was observed at least ten times. V is TRBV6-6 and J is TRBJ2-7, with D perhaps TRBD1 or TRBD2 (5 bases each). CDR1 is MNHNY and CDR2 is SVGAGI in the germline V gene (reference sequence). V gave up 7 bases and J gave up 3 bases, with 10 bases separating them. CDR3 length equals 12 residues. CDR3: CASKGPRYEQYF. CDR3 nucleotides: TGTGCCAGCAAGGGACCGCGCTACGAGCAGTACTTC.

The chain links TRBV29-1 to TRBJ2-7; D possibly corresponds to TRBD1 (6 bases). CDR3 size: 16 residues. Trimming stripped 2 bases from V and 0 bases from J, with 17 bases between. From germline, CDR1 is SQVTM and CDR2 ANQGSEA. For the CDR3, the DNA is TGCAGCGTTGAAATCGTAACAGGGCCGAACTCCTACGAGCAGTACTTC. Residues: CSVEIVTGPNSYEQYF.